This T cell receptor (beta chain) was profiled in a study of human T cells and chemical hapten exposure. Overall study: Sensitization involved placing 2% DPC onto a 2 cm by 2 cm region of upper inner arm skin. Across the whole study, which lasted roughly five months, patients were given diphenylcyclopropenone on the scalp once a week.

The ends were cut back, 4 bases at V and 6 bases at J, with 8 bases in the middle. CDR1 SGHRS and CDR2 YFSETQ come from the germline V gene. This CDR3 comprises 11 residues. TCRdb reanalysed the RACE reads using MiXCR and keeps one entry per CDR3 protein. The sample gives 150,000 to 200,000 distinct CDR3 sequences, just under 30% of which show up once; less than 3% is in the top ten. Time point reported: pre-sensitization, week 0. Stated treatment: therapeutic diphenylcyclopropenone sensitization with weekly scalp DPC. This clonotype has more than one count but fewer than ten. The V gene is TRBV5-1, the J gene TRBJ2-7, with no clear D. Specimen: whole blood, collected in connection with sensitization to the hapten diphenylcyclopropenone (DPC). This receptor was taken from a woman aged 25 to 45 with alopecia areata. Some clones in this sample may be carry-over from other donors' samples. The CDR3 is CASSSVGEQYF. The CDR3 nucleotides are TGCGCCAGCAGCAGCGTAGGCGAGCAGTACTTC. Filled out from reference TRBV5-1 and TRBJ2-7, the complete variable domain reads KAGVTQTPRYLIKTRGQQVTLSCSPISGHRSVSWYQQTPGQGLQFLFEYFSETQRNKGNFPGRFSGRQFSNSRSEMNVSTLELGDSALYLCASSSVGEQYFGPGTRLTVT.